This T cell receptor beta chain derives from a study of shared clonotypes between healthy human individuals. Study summary: CD4 naive and memory got three plates each, CD8 naive two, CD8 memory one.

Repertoires were generated with immunoSEQ multiplex PCR, while TCRdb's copy carries only in-frame clones and drops some. Counted here are about 680,000 clones, roughly 73% occurring once; the ten biggest clones make up 1.5% to 2%. In the case of this clone: Its antigen remains unidentified.

Per germline, CDR1 LGHNA and CDR2 YNFKEQ. The CDR3 totals 14 residues. Trimming took 8 bases from V and 5 from J, leaving 15 bases between them. Whole-study results and caveats: The study generally estimated greater richness for naive than memory subsets.

The rearrangement links TRBV4-2 to TRBJ2-2; D may correspond to TRBD1 or TRBD2 (5 bases each). This clonotype originated in a woman aged 30 to 39 in good health. The sample comprised memory CD4+ T cells sorted from blood. Subset in this sample: CD45RA-negative fraction. CDR3 sequence: CASHPLAGTGELFF. CDR3 coding DNA: TGTGCCAGCCACCCCCTAGCAGGGACCGGGGAGCTGTTTTTT.